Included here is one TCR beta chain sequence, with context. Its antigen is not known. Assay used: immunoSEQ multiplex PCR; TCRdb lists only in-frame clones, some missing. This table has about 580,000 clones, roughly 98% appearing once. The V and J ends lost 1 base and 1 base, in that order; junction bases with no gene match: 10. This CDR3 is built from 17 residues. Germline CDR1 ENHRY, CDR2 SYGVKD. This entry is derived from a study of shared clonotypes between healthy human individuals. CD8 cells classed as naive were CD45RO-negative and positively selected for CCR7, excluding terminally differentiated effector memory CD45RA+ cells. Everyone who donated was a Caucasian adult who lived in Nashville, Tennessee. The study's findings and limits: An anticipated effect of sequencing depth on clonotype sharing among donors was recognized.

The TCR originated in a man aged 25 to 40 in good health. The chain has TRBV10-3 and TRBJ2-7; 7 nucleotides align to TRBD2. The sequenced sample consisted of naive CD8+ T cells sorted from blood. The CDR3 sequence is CAISEFTGGSGSYEQYF. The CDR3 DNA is TGTGCCATCAGTGAGTTTACGGGGGGAAGTGGTTCCTACGAGCAGTACTTC.